A selection of T cell receptor beta chains follows, all from one sample in a study of monozygotic twins with inflammatory bowel disease. No DNA is given; TCRdb re-called the 5' RACE reads and lists each CDR3 protein once. The sample totals around 450,000 distinct CDR3 sequences. Sequencing was carried out using blood. These receptors originate from a human donor with ulcerative colitis or Crohn's disease, or a healthy co-twin of an affected twin (not recorded which). CDR3s include the opening cysteine and the closing phenylalanine or tryptophan.

v_gene	j_gene	CDR3aa
TRBV7-2	TRBJ2-1	CASSFQVSSYNEQFF
TRBV5-1	TRBJ2-2	CASILGQSNTGELFF
TRBV6-2/TRBV6-3	TRBJ2-2	CASSRGGSTGELFF
TRBV15	TRBJ2-7	CATSSHRRSDEQYF
TRBV6-5	TRBJ1-1	CASSYSVLGRVNTEAFF
TRBV6-5	TRBJ1-5	CASSYQQGTQPQHF
TRBV18	TRBJ2-1	CASSQDLGLREQFF
TRBV19	TRBJ1-1	CASSIRRNTEAFF
TRBV19	TRBJ2-2	CASRQGGTRNTGELFF
TRBV11-2	TRBJ2-1	CASSARNTNNEQFF
TRBV18	TRBJ2-7	CASSIHREERQYF
TRBV5-6	TRBJ1-1	CASSFDQSAFF
TRBV20-1	TRBJ2-5	CSAITGGRETQYF
TRBV27	TRBJ2-7	CASSATGEGPYEQYF
TRBV5-1	TRBJ2-3	CASSRTGSSTDTQYF
TRBV3-1	TRBJ1-1	CASSPSLEGGSSVTEAFF
TRBV5-1	TRBJ2-7	CASSLQGSGYEQYF
TRBV25-1	TRBJ2-6	CASSGTGGANVLTF
TRBV4-2	TRBJ2-7	CASSQDASGGAGAYEQYF
TRBV5-4	TRBJ2-7	CASSFGQGMSEQYF
TRBV18	TRBJ1-5	CASSQGYSQPQHF
TRBV19	TRBJ1-2	CASSTPGAYGYTF